This T cell receptor (beta chain) appears in the sequencing data of a study of shared clonotypes between healthy human individuals. Study overall: The people who gave samples were a couple of women and three men aged 18 to 49.

Naivety among CD8 cells was defined by CD45RO negativity and positive CCR7 selection, thereby excluding terminally differentiated effector memory CD45RA+ cells. Here immunoSEQ multiplex PCR was the method, and the copy in TCRdb shows in-frame clones only, minus some. The table includes about 2 million clones, about 94% detected once. About this clone: Its specificity is unknown.

Trimming cost V 0 bases and J 9 bases, with 3 bases left between them. This CDR3 has 11 amino acids. Germline assignment: CDR1 LGHNT and CDR2 FRNRAP. Study-wide findings and caveats: Specimens sampled were limited to blood, with tissue repertoires likely differing. Roughly 5% of naive CD4 clonotypes were common to several donors. Naive subsets generally had larger estimated richness than memory subsets.

This chain uses TRBV12-5 with TRBJ2-1; D unclear. The sequenced sample consisted of naive CD8+ T cells sorted from blood. The clonotype comes from a man aged 18 to 30 in good health. The CDR3 here is CASGLVGEQFF. DNA for the CDR3: TGTGCTAGTGGTTTGGTAGGTGAGCAGTTCTTC.